This is a list of T cell receptor beta chains from one sample in a study of shared clonotypes between healthy human individuals. Assay: immunoSEQ multiplex PCR; the TCRdb copy retains only in-frame clones and omits some. The repertoire includes approximately 600,000 clones, 85% to 95% of them detected once, and around 0.12% sits in the top ten. Input material: naive CD8+ T cells sorted from blood. These receptors came from a young woman in good health. Each CDR3 is given with its conserved first and last residue. Each record gives: J gene, V gene, CDR3 protein.

j_gene: TRBJ2-7
v_gene: TRBV27
CDR3aa: CASSLSWGTGVTEQYF

j_gene: TRBJ1-2
v_gene: TRBV19
CDR3aa: CASSTPEEVYGYTF

j_gene: TRBJ1-4
v_gene: TRBV23-1
CDR3aa: CASSQSTAGPEKLFF

j_gene: TRBJ1-1
v_gene: TRBV28
CDR3aa: CASSSSAGNTEAFF

j_gene: TRBJ2-1
v_gene: TRBV11-2
CDR3aa: CASSLELSNEQFF

j_gene: TRBJ2-7
v_gene: TRBV15
CDR3aa: CATSMTDSYEQYF

j_gene: TRBJ1-1
v_gene: TRBV9
CDR3aa: CASSVDGSTEAFF

j_gene: TRBJ2-2
v_gene: TRBV29-1
CDR3aa: CSANDRGFTGELFF

j_gene: TRBJ1-5
v_gene: TRBV2
CDR3aa: CASSDEGGTNQPQHF

j_gene: TRBJ2-7
v_gene: TRBV25-1
CDR3aa: CASSEQANSYEQYF

j_gene: TRBJ2-7
v_gene: TRBV5-8
CDR3aa: CASSLGNGPYEQYF